Presented here are 27 T cell receptor beta chains from one specimen sequenced in a study of blood T cell repertoires in COVID-19. Data came from immunoSEQ multiplex PCR; TCRdb stores just in-frame clones and leaves some out. The sample consists of 200,000 to 250,000 clones, 80% to 90% of them appearing once. The sample taken for sequencing was peripheral blood. These receptors were taken from a woman of 80 years or more with active or convalescent COVID-19.

This clone has just a few counts. The rearrangement joins TRBV27 to TRBJ2-7; maybe TRBD1 (5 bases). The CDR3 runs 15 residues. Trimming stripped 7 bases from V and 5 bases from J, with 21 bases between. Germline V gene lookup returns CDR1 MNHEY and CDR2 SMNVEV (reference sequence). CDR3 DNA: TGTGCCAGCACCCCAAGGCAGGACATGGTAAACGAGCAGTACTTC. Translation gives CASTPRQDMVNEQYF.

V gene TRBV9 combines with J gene TRBJ1-1; TRBD1 agrees at 7 bases. Germline V gives CDR1 SGDLS, CDR2 YYNGEE. The CDR3 contains 15 residues. V was clipped by 1 base and J by 3 bases; unmatched bases: 6. The DNA of the CDR3 is TGTGCCAGCAGCGTAAGGGGCAGGGGGGACACTGAAGCTTTCTTT. It translates to CASSVRGRGDTEAFF.

This chain uses TRBV2 with TRBJ2-5; a weak D match, TRBD1 (5 bases). Between the trimmed V and J ends, which lost 6 bases and 8 bases, there was a span of 19 bases. There are 14 residues in the CDR3. Germline-derived CDR1 and CDR2 are SNHLY and FYNNEI. The chain's CDR3 is CASRVRGGGSTQYF. CDR3 nucleotides: TGTGCCAGCAGGGTAAGGGGTGGCGGCTCAACCCAGTACTTC.

The V gene is TRBV14, the J gene TRBJ2-4; 7 bases are shared with TRBD1. Per germline, CDR1 SGHDN and CDR2 FVKESK. This CDR3 has 16 amino acids. V shed 2 bases and J 5 bases; nucleotides not matched to a gene: 9. CDR3 in DNA: TGTGCCAGCAGCCAATTCGGGACAGCCGAGGAAAACATTCAGTACTTC. Translation gives CASSQFGTAEENIQYF.

The V gene is TRBV2, the J gene TRBJ1-5; D is possibly TRBD1 (5 bases). CDR1 is SNHLY, CDR2 FYNNEI, per germline. The CDR3 has 14 amino acids. Trimming removed 3 bases from V and 2 bases from J, with 8 bases in between. Written as DNA, the CDR3 is TGTGCCAGCAGTGACAGGGTTGGCAATCAGCCCCAGCATTTT. Translating gives CASSDRVGNQPQHF.

The chain links TRBV7-9 to TRBJ1-2, with TRBD1 matching 11 bases. V shed 5 bases and J 3 bases; nucleotides not matched to a gene: 5. Germline assignment: CDR1 SEHNR and CDR2 FQNEAQ (reference sequence). This CDR3 is built from 15 residues. The CDR3 sequence: CASSPGTGGDYGYTF. CDR3 sequence (DNA): TGTGCCAGCAGCCCGGGGACAGGGGGTGACTATGGCTACACCTTC.

The CDR3 spells CASSLSPQETQYF. The CDR3 DNA reads as TGTGCCAGCAGTCTTAGCCCCCAAGAGACCCAGTACTTC. V is TRBV12-3 or TRBV12-4 and J is TRBJ2-5; D unresolved. Trimming took off 5 bases at V and 1 base at J, with 8 bases between the two ends. There are 13 residues in the CDR3.

This CDR3 reads CASSVQVFGWVEAFF. The DNA of the CDR3 is TGTGCCAGCAGCGTACAGGTATTCGGGTGGGTTGAAGCTTTCTTT. The gene calls are TRBV6-2 or TRBV6-3 and TRBJ1-1; TRBD1 is a possible D gene (5 bases). Germline V gene data show CDR1 as MNHEY and CDR2 as SVGEGT. CDR3 size: 15 residues. V was cut by 6 bases and J by 7 bases, with 21 bases left in between.

This chain links TRBV4-1 with TRBJ2-3, with 13 positions matching TRBD2. Trimming at V came to 4 bases and at J to 5 bases, leaving 18 bases not matched to a gene. Germline values: CDR1 MGHRA, CDR2 YSYEKL. This CDR3 comprises 20 residues. CDR3: CASSRRTSGRGGTRGDTQYF. The CDR3 DNA reads TGCGCCAGCAGCCGCAGGACTAGCGGGAGAGGAGGCACCCGGGGAGATACGCAGTATTTT.

The chain couples TRBV7-9 to TRBJ1-6; D is uncertain. The ends were cut back, 3 bases at V and 9 bases at J, with 21 bases in the middle. The CDR3 has 17 residues. Germline CDR1 and CDR2: SEHNR and FQNEAQ (reference sequence). The CDR3 is CASSFNVPYTQISPLHF. CDR3 nucleotide sequence: TGTGCCAGCAGCTTCAACGTGCCCTACACACAGATTTCACCCCTCCACTTT.

The V gene is TRBV2, the J gene TRBJ2-5, with D maybe TRBD1 (6 bases). Trimming pared 6 bases from V and 1 base from J, leaving 9 bases between. Germline-derived CDR1 and CDR2 are SNHLY and FYNNEI. The CDR3 loop spans 13 amino acids. The CDR3 is CASRRDIQETQYF. CDR3 sequence (DNA): TGTGCCAGCAGGAGGGACATCCAAGAGACCCAGTACTTC.

This sequence joins TRBV19 and TRBJ1-2; the D gene is possibly TRBD1 (6 bases). The length of the CDR3 is 15 residues. With 5 bases removed from V and 2 bases from J, the gap between germline ends came to 15 bases. Germline V gene data show CDR1 as LNHDA and CDR2 as SQIVND (reference sequence). CDR3 sequence: CASSPLGAENYGYTF. DNA for the CDR3: TGTGCCAGTAGTCCGCTGGGGGCAGAGAACTATGGCTACACCTTC.

V is TRBV11-2 and J is TRBJ2-1; 13 bases are shared with TRBD2. Per the germline V gene, CDR1 is SGHAT and CDR2 is FQNNGV. After removal of 3 bases from V and 8 bases from J, the junction contained 10 bases not matched to a gene. CDR3 size: 17 residues. The CDR3 is CASSLTSGGSEIYEQFF. CDR3 nucleotides: TGTGCCAGCAGCTTGACTAGCGGGGGGTCTGAGATCTATGAGCAGTTCTTC.

The chain is built from TRBV28 and TRBJ1-4, with D maybe TRBD1 (6 bases). The V gene's germline CDR1 is MDHEN and CDR2 SYDVKM. The CDR3 runs to 13 residues. Trimming left V 5 bases short and J 11 bases short, with 15 bases between. CDR3 sequence reads: CASSPLQGGKLFF. In DNA, the CDR3 is TGTGCCAGCAGTCCGCTACAGGGTGGGAAACTGTTTTTT.

This chain joins TRBV18 and TRBJ2-7; D remains ambiguous. CDR3 length equals 12 residues. Germline CDR1 is KGHSH and CDR2 is LQKENI. V lost 2 bases, J lost 6 bases, and 8 bases lay in between. The CDR3 sequence: CASSPTSAEQYF. The CDR3 region has the DNA TGTGCCAGCTCACCAACATCCGCCGAGCAGTACTTC.

As for this clone: The same CDR3 can be traced to other DNA sequences in this sample. The J gene is TRBJ2-1, the V gene TRBV9, with 7 bases that match TRBD2. The CDR3 has 15 amino acids. Germline-derived CDR1 and CDR2 are SGDLS and YYNGEE. V shed 0 bases, J shed 4 bases, and the junction held 4 bases outside the gene matches. Here the CDR3 reads CASSVGGSTYNEQFF. In DNA form, the CDR3 reads TGTGCCAGCAGCGTAGGCGGGAGTACTTACAATGAGCAGTTCTTC.

This chain uses TRBV7-9 with TRBJ2-3, with D tentatively TRBD2 (6 bases). Germline loops: CDR1 SEHNR, CDR2 FQNEAQ (reference sequence). With 4 bases removed from V and 0 bases from J, the gap between germline ends came to 11 bases. This CDR3 region has 15 residues. The CDR3 DNA follows: TGTGCCAGCAGCTCCTGGGACTTTAGCACAGATACGCAGTATTTT. This codes for CASSSWDFSTDTQYF.

The gene calls are TRBV10-3 and TRBJ1-2; D perhaps matches TRBD1 (5 bases). Trimming pared 2 bases from V and 4 bases from J, leaving 11 bases between. This CDR3 contains 14 residues. Germline CDR1 is ENHRY and CDR2 is SYGVKD. This chain's CDR3 is CAISEQGASYGYTF. For the CDR3, the DNA is TGTGCCATCAGTGAGCAAGGGGCGAGCTATGGCTACACCTTC.

This chain joins TRBV5-1 and TRBJ1-4, with 7 bases lining up with TRBD1. CDR3 length equals 14 residues. V lost 4 bases to trimming and J lost 5 bases; unmatched junction nucleotides: 5. Germline V gives CDR1 SGHRS, CDR2 YFSETQ. As DNA, the CDR3 is TGCGCCAGCAGCGGAGGGGGCCCGAATGAAAAACTGTTTTTT. Translating it yields CASSGGGPNEKLFF.

The chain uses TRBV6-2 or TRBV6-3 and TRBJ2-1, with 8 bases aligning to TRBD2. This CDR3 comprises 14 residues. Germline trimming cut 5 bases from V and 6 bases from J; bases unmatched to any gene: 6. Germline V CDR1 and CDR2: MNHEY, SVGEGT. In nucleotides, the CDR3 is TGTGCCAGCAGTCGAAGCGGGGGCAGCAATGAGCAGTTCTTC. This encodes CASSRSGGSNEQFF.

The genes are TRBV3-1 (or the pseudogene TRBV3-2) and TRBJ2-3; 13 bases fit TRBD2. Germline CDR1 LGHDT, CDR2 YNNKEL (reference sequence). This CDR3 is built from 19 residues. The ends lost 0 bases at V and 4 bases at J; junction bases unmatched: 10. CDR3 region: CASSQDGTSGGARADTQYF. In DNA form, the CDR3 reads TGTGCCAGCAGCCAAGATGGAACTAGCGGGGGGGCTCGCGCAGATACGCAGTATTTT.

V usage is TRBV3-1 (or the pseudogene TRBV3-2) and J usage is TRBJ2-1; possible D gene TRBD1, 5 bases. The CDR3 totals 14 residues. Trimming cost V 3 bases and J 2 bases, with 8 bases left between them. Germline CDR1 LGHDT, CDR2 YNNKEL (reference sequence). The CDR3 sequence: CASSQAGTYNEQFF. The CDR3 DNA reads as TGTGCCAGCAGCCAGGCAGGGACCTACAATGAGCAGTTCTTC.

This chain joins TRBV28 and TRBJ2-7, with TRBD1 identical over 8 bases. This CDR3 is built from 16 residues. Germline loops: CDR1 MDHEN, CDR2 SYDVKM. V trimming: 6 bases; J trimming: 0 bases; junction bases outside the gene matches: 10. This chain's CDR3 is CASRPQGGYFSYEQYF. CDR3 in DNA: TGTGCCAGCAGGCCACAGGGGGGCTACTTCTCCTACGAGCAGTACTTC.

This chain uses TRBV5-1 with TRBJ2-7, with 7 bases lining up with TRBD2. The CDR3 consists of 13 residues. The germline V gene has CDR1 SGHRS and CDR2 YFSETQ. V shed 6 bases and J 3 bases; nucleotides not matched to a gene: 6. The CDR3 is CASKNGGGYEQYF. Written as DNA, the CDR3 is TGCGCCAGCAAAAACGGCGGGGGCTACGAGCAGTACTTC.

This clone is a singleton in its sample. This chain uses TRBV5-8 with TRBJ2-5, with a tentative D call TRBD2 (6 bases). The V end lost 4 bases, the J end lost 3 bases, and 19 bases lay between the germline ends. Germline assignment: CDR1 SGHTS and CDR2 YDEGEE. The CDR3 extends over 16 amino acids. CDR3 in DNA: TGTGCCAGCAGCCCAATAAATCAGGGAGGTAAAGAGACCCAGTACTTC. It is translated as CASSPINQGGKETQYF. Filled out from reference TRBV5-8 and TRBJ2-5, the complete variable domain reads EAGVTQSPTHLIKTRGQQATLRCSPISGHTSVYWYQQALGLGLQFLLWYDEGEERNRGNFPPRFSGRQFPNYSSELNVNALELEDSALYLCASSPINQGGKETQYFGPGTRLLVL.

This clone occurred once. The genes are TRBV9 and TRBJ1-1; tentative D call: TRBD1 (6 bases). CDR1 and CDR2 (germline): SGDLS, YYNGEE. This CDR3 region has 14 residues. Deletions cut 5 bases from V and 1 base from J, with 12 bases between. The CDR3 coding sequence is TGTGCCAGCAGTCCGACAGGACAGAACACTGAAGCTTTCTTT. It yields the protein CASSPTGQNTEAFF.

As DNA, the CDR3 is TGTGCCAGCAGCTTAGCACAGGGGGAGGGAGGCTACACCTTC. This gives the protein CASSLAQGEGGYTF. The chain has TRBV7-2 and TRBJ1-2; 8 nucleotides line up with TRBD1. The V gene's germline CDR1 is SGHTA and CDR2 FQGNSA. Trimming removed 0 bases from V and 8 bases from J; junction bases left unmatched: 5. The CDR3 is made up of 14 amino acids.